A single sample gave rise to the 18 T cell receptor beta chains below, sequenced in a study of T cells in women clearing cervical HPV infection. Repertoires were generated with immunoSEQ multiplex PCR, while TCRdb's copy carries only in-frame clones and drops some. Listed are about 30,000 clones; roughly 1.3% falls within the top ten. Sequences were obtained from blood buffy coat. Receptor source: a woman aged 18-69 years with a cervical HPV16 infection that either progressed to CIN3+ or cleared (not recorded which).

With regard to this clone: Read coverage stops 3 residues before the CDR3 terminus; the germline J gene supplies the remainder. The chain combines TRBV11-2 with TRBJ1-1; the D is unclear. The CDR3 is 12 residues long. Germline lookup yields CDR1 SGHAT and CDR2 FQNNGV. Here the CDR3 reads CASSLGYGEAFF. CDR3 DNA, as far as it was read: TGTGCCAGCAGCTTAGGGTACGGGGAA.

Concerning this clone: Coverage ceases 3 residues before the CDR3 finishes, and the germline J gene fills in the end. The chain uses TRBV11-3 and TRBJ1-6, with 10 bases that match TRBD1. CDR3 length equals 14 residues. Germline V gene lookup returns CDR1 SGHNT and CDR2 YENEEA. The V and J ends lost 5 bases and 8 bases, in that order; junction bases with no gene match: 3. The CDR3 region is CASSTGTGDSPLHF. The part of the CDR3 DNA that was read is TGTGCCAGCAGCACCGGGACAGGGGATTCACCC.

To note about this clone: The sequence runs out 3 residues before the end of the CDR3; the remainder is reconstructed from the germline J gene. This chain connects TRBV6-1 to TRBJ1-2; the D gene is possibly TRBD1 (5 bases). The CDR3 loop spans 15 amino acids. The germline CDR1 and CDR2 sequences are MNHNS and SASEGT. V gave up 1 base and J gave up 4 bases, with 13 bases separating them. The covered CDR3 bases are TGTGCCAGCAGTGAAGGCAGGGTTGGGAGCTATGGC. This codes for CASSEGRVGSYG. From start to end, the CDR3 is CASSEGRVGSYGYTF.

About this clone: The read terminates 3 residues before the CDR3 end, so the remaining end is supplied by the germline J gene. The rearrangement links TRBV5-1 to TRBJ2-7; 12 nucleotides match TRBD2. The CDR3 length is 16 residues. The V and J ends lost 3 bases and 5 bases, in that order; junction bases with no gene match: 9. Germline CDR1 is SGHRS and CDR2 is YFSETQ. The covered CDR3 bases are TGCGCCAGCAGCTCGACTAGCGGGAGCTTCTTGGACGAG. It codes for CASSSTSGSFLDE. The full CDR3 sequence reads CASSSTSGSFLDEQYF.

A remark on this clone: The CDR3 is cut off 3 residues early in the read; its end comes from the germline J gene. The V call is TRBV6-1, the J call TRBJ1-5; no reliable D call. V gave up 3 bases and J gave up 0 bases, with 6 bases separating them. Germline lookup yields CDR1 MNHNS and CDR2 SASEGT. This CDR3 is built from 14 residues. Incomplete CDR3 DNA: TGTGCCAGCAGTGAGAGGGCTAGCAATCAGCCC. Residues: CASSERASNQP. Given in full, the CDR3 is CASSERASNQPQHF.

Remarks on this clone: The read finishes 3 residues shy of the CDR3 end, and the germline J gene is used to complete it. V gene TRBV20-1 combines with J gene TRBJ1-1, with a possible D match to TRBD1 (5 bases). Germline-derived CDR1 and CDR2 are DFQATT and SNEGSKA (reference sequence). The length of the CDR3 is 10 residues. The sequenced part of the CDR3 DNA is TGCAGTGCTGCTCGACAGGAA. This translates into CSAARQE. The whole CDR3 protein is CSAARQEAFF.

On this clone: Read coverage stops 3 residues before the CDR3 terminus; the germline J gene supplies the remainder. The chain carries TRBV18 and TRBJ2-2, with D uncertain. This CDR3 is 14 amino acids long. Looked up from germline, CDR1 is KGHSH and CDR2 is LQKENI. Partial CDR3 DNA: TGTGCCAGCTCACCAACCAGAACTAATGAAAAG. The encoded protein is CASSPTRTNEK. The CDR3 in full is CASSPTRTNEKLFF.

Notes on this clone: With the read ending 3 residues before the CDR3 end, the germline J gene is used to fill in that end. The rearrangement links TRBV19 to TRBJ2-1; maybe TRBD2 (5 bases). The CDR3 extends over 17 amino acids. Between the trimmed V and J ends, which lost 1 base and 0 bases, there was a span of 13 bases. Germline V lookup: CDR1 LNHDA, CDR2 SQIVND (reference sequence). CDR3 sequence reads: CASSIGPKRSSYNEQFF. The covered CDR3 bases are TGTGCCAGTAGTATAGGGCCAAAGCGGAGCTCCTACAATGAG.

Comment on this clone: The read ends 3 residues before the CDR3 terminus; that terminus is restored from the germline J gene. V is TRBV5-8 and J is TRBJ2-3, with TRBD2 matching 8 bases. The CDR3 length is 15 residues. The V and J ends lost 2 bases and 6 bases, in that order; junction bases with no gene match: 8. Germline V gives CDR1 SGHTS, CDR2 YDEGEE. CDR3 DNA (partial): TGTGCCAGCAGCTTCGGGACTAGTCAGGCGGATACG. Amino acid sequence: CASSFGTSQADT. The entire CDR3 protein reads CASSFGTSQADTQYF.

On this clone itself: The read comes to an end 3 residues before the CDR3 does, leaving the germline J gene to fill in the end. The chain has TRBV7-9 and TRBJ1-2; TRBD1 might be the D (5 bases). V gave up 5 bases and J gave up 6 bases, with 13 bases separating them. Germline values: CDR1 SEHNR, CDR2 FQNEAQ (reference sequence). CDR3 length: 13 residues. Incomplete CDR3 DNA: TGTGCCAGCAGCCCCCAGGGTTTGCATGGC. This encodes CASSPQGLHG. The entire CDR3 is CASSPQGLHGYTF.

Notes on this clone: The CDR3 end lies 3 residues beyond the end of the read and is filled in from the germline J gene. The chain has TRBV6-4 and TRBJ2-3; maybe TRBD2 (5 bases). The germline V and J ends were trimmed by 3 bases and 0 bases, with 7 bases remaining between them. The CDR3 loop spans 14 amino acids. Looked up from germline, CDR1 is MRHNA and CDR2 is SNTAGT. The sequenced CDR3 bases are TGTGCCAGCAGTGAGCGGGCTAGCACAGATACG. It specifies CASSERASTDT. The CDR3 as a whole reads CASSERASTDTQYF.

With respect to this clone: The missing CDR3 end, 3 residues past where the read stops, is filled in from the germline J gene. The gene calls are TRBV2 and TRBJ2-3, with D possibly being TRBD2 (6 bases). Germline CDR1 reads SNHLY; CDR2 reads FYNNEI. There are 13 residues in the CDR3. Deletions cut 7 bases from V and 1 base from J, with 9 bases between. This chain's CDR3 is CASKASGTDTQYF. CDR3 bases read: TGTGCCAGCAAAGCTAGCGGCACAGATACG.

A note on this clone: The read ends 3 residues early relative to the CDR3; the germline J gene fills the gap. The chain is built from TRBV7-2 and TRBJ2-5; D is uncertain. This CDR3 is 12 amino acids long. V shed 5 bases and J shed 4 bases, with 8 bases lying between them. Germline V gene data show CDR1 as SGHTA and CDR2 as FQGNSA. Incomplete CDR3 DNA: TGTGCCAGCAGCCCGCGAAGAGAGACC. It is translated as CASSPRRET. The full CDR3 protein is CASSPRRETQYF. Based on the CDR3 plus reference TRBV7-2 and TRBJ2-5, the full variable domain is GAGVSQSPSNKVTEKGKDVELRCDPISGHTALYWYRQSLGQGLEFLIYFQGNSAPDKSGLPSDRFSAERTGGSVSTLTIQRTQQEDSAVYLCASSPRRETQYFGPGTRLLVL.

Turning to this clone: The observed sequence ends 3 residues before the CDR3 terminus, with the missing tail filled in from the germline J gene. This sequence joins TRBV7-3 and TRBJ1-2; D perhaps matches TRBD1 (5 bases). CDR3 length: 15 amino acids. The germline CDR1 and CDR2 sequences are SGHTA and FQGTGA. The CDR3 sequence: CASSSAGTTNNDYTF. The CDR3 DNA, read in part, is TGTGCCAGCAGCTCTGCCGGGACTACAAACAATGAC.

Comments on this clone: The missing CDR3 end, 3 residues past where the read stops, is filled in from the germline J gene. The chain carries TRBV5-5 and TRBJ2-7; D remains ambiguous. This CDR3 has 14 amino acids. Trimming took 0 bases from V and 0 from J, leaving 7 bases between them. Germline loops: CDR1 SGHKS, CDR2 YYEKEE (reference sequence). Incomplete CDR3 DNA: TGTGCCAGCAGCTTGGATCCCAGCTCCTACGAG. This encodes CASSLDPSSYE. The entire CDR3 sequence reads CASSLDPSSYEQYF.

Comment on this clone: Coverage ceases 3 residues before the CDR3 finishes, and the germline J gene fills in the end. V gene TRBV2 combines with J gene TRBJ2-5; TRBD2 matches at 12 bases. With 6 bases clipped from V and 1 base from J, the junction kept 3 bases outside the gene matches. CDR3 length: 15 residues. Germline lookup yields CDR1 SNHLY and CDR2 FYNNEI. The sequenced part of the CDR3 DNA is TGTGCCAGCAGACAGGGACTAGCGGGCCAAGAGACC. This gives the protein CASRQGLAGQET. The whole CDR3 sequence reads CASRQGLAGQETQYF.

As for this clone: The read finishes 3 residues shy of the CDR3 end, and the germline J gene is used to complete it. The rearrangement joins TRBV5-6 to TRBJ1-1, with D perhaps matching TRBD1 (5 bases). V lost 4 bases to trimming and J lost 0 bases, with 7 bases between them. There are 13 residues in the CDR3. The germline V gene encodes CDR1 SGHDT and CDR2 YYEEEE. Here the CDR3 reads CASSPGVNTEAFF. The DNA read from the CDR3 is TGTGCCAGCAGCCCGGGGGTGAACACTGAA.

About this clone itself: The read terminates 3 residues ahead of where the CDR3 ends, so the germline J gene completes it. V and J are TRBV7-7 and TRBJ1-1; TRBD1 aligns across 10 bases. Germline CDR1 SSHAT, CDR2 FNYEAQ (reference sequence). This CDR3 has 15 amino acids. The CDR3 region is CASSPRQGAPPEAFF. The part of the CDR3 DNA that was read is TGTGCCAGCAGCCCCCGACAGGGGGCCCCCCCAGAA.